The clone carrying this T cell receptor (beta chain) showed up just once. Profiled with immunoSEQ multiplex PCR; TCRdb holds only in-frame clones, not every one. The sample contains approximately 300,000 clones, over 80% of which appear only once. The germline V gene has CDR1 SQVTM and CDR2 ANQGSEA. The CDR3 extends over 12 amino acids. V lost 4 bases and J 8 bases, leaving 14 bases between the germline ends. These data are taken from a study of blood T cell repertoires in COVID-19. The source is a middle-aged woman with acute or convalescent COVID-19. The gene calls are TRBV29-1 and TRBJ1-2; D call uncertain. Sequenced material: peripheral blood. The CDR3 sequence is CSVVQAGIGYTF. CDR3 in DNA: TGCAGCGTTGTCCAGGCTGGAATAGGCTACACCTTC.